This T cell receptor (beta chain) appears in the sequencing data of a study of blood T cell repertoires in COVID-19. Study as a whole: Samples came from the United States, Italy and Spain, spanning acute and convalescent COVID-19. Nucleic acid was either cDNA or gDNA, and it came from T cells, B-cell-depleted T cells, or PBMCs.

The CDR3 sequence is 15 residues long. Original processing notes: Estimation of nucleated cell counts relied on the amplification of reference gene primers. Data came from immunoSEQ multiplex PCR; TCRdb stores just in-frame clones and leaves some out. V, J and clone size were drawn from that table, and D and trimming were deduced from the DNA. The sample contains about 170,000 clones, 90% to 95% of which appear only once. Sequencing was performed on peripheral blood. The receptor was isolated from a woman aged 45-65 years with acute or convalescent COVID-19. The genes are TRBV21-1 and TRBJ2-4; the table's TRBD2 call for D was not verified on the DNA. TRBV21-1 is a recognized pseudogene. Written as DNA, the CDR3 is TGTGCCAGCAGCAAATCCGTGAGGGCCAAAAACATTCAGTACTTC. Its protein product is CASSKSVRAKNIQYF.